This T cell receptor beta chain is drawn from a study of lymphopenia after photon versus proton radiotherapy. J gave up 8 bases and V 5 bases, and 16 bases lay outside the gene matches. The germline gives CDR1 SGHTA, CDR2 FQGNSA. CDR3 length equals 16 residues. Sequencing was performed with immunoSEQ multiplex PCR; in TCRdb, only in-frame clones are kept and a portion is missing. The table has 25,000 to 35,000 clones, about 83% seen once; the top ten hold around 50%. This TCR was recovered from a woman in her sixties with cholangiocarcinoma. Some clones in this sample may be carry-over from other donors' samples. The rearrangement uses TRBV7-2 and TRBJ1-2; TRBD1 matches 8 bases. Sequences were derived from peripheral blood, sampled from a patient treated with proton-based radiotherapy. The CDR3 sequence: CASSPGSGGTLGGYTF. DNA of the CDR3: TGTGCCAGCAGCCCTGGGTCAGGGGGCACTCTCGGGGGCTACACCTTC. Looking up the rest from reference TRBV7-2 and TRBJ1-2 gives the full variable domain: GAGVSQSPSNKVTEKGKDVELRCDPISGHTALYWYRQSLGQGLEFLIYFQGNSAPDKSGLPSDRFSAERTGGSVSTLTIQRTQQEDSAVYLCASSPGSGGTLGGYTFGSGTRLTVV.